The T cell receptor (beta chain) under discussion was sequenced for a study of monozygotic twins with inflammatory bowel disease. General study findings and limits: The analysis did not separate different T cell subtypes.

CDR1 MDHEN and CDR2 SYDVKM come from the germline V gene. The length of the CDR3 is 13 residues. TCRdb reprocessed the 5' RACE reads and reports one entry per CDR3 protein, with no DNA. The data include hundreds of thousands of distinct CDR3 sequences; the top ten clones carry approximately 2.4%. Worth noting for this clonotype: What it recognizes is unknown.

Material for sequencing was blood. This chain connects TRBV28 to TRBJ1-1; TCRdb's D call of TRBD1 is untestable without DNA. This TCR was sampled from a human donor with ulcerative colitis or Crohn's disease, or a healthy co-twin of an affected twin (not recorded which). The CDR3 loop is CASSFRGHTEAFF.